This T cell receptor beta chain was retrieved from a study of T-cell memory formation after mild COVID-19. General study points: Of the contracting clones, CD4+ ones lay mainly in CM and EM, and CD8+ ones in EMRA. Whereas later expanders leaned CD4+, clones contracting day 15 to 85 showed a balanced CD4/CD8 makeup.

A remark on this clonotype: Its cognate antigen is unknown.

TCRdb re-called the 5' RACE reads through MiXCR, storing one row per CDR3 protein. This sample has some 300,000 distinct CDR3 sequences; 20% to 25% occur once, and the top ten carry over 20%. Trimming shortened V by 1 base and J by 1 base, and 17 bases separated the two germline ends. Germline V gene lookup returns CDR1 LGHNA and CDR2 YNFKEQ. This CDR3 is built from 17 residues. The clonotype originates from a man in his late teens or twenties who had mild COVID-19 (a few samples of this study predate the infection). Cell type and time point are not known. V usage is TRBV4-2 and J usage is TRBJ2-7, with D possibly being TRBD1 (6 bases). The sequenced sample was PBMCs or a T cell subset sorted from them (not recorded which). As DNA, the CDR3 is TGTGCCAGCAGCCAAGCCGGTGCAGGGGTTTTGTCCTACGAGCAGTACTTC. Translating it yields CASSQAGAGVLSYEQYF.